This TCR beta chain came from a study of shared clonotypes between healthy human individuals. CD45RO-negative, CCR7-positively selected cells formed the naive CD8 fraction, excluding terminally differentiated effector memory CD45RA+ cells. Repertoires were generated with immunoSEQ multiplex PCR, while TCRdb's copy carries only in-frame clones and drops some. The sample has about 2.1 million clones; around 93% are singletons. Regarding the study as a whole: Sorted-subset sequencing, rarefaction showed, was incomplete despite large depth. Shared clonotypes across all four donors exceeded non-shared ones in generation probability.

With respect to this clone: Its antigen remains unidentified.

Sequenced input: naive CD8+ T cells from PBMCs. This clonotype was obtained from a man between 18 and 35 years old in good health. Some clones in this sample may be carry-over from other donors' samples.

The CDR3 nucleotides read TGTGCCAGCAGCCCGACACCGGGTTCAATGGAAACCGGGGAGCTGTTTTTT. Translating gives CASSPTPGSMETGELFF. The rearrangement links TRBV7-6 to TRBJ2-2; D is unclear. The V end was cut by 5 bases, the J end by 5 bases, with 21 bases between. Germline loops: CDR1 SGHVS, CDR2 FNYEAQ. CDR3 length: 17 amino acids.